This TCR beta chain was documented in a study of prognosis after radiotherapy for stage I lung cancer. Per germline, CDR1 DFQATT and CDR2 SNEGSKA (reference sequence). Deletions cut 4 bases from V and 6 bases from J, with 6 bases between. The CDR3 has 11 amino acids. Genomic DNA provided the template from which TCR beta CDR3 was amplified by two-round multiplex PCR. Primers were specific to each TRBV and TRBJ gene in first-round PCR. Using its own MiXCR run on the multiplex PCR reads, TCRdb lists one record per CDR3 protein. The sample consists of about 59,000 distinct CDR3 sequences, approximately 26% of them appearing once. There are many counts of this clonotype.

The sample in question was PBMCs, obtained before or after stereotactic body radiation therapy (not recorded which). The V and J genes are TRBV20-1 and TRBJ2-2; D is ambiguous. This clonotype originated in a donor over 45 with non-small cell lung cancer. CDR3 region: CSATDAGELFF. The CDR3 region has the DNA TGCAGTGCTACGGACGCCGGGGAGCTGTTTTTT.